The clone carrying this TCR beta chain appeared once. Its antigen is unidentified. The source of the sample is a study of T cell responses to AZD1222 COVID-19 vaccine. General study findings and limits: It was only after the peak T cell response that any repertoires were sampled. Among AZD1222 vaccinees, only six were seropositive at baseline.

Second doses were pooled across both intervals (about 4 or about 12 weeks). The CDR3 spans 16 residues. Germline V gives CDR1 MGHRA, CDR2 YSYEKL. Unmatched junction bases numbered 5, after V lost 2 bases and J lost 6 bases. Profiling relied on immunoSEQ multiplex PCR, and the TCRdb table lists in-frame clones only, not all of them. The sample shows around 150,000 clones, just under 95% of them seen only once. The TCR originated in an adult who received the AZD1222 COVID-19 vaccine. This chain joins TRBV4-1 and TRBJ1-6; 9 bases align to TRBD1. Sequencing was performed on peripheral blood, taken 28 days after the second AZD1222 dose. The DNA for the CDR3 is TGCGCCAGCAGCCAACCCCGGACAGGGGCTAATTCACCCCTCCACTTT. This translates into CASSQPRTGANSPLHF.